The 21 T cell receptor beta chains listed next were all sequenced from one sample in a study of cytomegalovirus exposure and HLA in healthy donors. The PCR had 60 Vbeta and 13 Jbeta primers. Generated by immunoSEQ multiplex PCR, the TCRdb table keeps only in-frame clones and is missing some. The repertoire table contains around 200,000 clones. Sequences were obtained from PBMCs. These receptors all come from a woman aged 25-40 years in good health and CMV-seropositive.

The chain links TRBV9 to TRBJ2-7; D gene uncertain. The germline V and J ends were trimmed by 3 bases and 1 base, with 14 bases remaining between them. Per the germline V gene, CDR1 is SGDLS and CDR2 is YYNGEE. CDR3 size: 15 residues. As DNA, the CDR3 is TGTGCCAGCAGCGAGACGGCGGCCCTTTCCTACGAGCAGTACTTC. Its protein product is CASSETAALSYEQYF.

The chain joins TRBV27 to TRBJ1-5, with D perhaps matching TRBD1 (5 bases). Germline CDR1 is MNHEY and CDR2 is SMNVEV (reference sequence). The CDR3 extends over 15 amino acids. Between the trimmed V and J ends, which lost 3 bases and 6 bases, there was a span of 15 bases. Here the CDR3 reads CASSFGTGGGQPQHF. In DNA, the CDR3 is TGTGCCAGCAGTTTCGGAACGGGGGGAGGTCAGCCCCAGCATTTT.

V usage is TRBV5-1 and J usage is TRBJ1-1; 8 bases match TRBD1. In germline, CDR1 is SGHRS, CDR2 YFSETQ. This CDR3 spans 14 amino acids. Trimming took 2 bases from V and 3 from J; bases not matched to a gene: 3. CDR3 DNA: TGCGCCAGCAGCTTAACAGGGGGTTACACTGAAGCTTTCTTT. Protein: CASSLTGGYTEAFF.

The chain has TRBV5-1 and TRBJ2-5, with 7 nucleotides matching TRBD1. Germline lookup yields CDR1 SGHRS and CDR2 YFSETQ. The CDR3 loop spans 17 amino acids. V gave up 3 bases and J gave up 2 bases; unmatched junction bases: 13. CDR3 sequence: CASSSVGQQDAQETQYF. The DNA of the CDR3 is TGCGCCAGCAGCTCGGTGGGACAGCAAGACGCTCAAGAGACCCAGTACTTC.

The rearrangement uses TRBV4-2 and TRBJ2-3; the match to TRBD2 covers 7 bases. V trimming: 2 bases; J trimming: 4 bases; junction bases outside the gene matches: 12. Germline V gene lookup returns CDR1 LGHNA and CDR2 YNFKEQ. The CDR3 is made up of 17 amino acids. This CDR3 reads CASSQPGGGARPDTQYF. For the CDR3, the DNA is TGTGCCAGCAGCCAACCGGGGGGAGGGGCGCGTCCAGATACGCAGTATTTT.

The chain couples TRBV29-1 to TRBJ1-2; D is possibly TRBD1 (6 bases). Germline V gene sequence: CDR1 SQVTM, CDR2 ANQGSEA. The CDR3 has 13 residues. Trimming left V 8 bases short and J 0 bases short, with 13 bases between. Written as DNA, the CDR3 is TGCAGCTTCAGGGACATCTCTAACTATGGCTACACCTTC. Amino acids: CSFRDISNYGYTF.

The chain employs TRBV7-9 and TRBJ1-1; 7 bases match TRBD1. Per the germline V gene, CDR1 is SEHNR and CDR2 is FQNEAQ (reference sequence). V lost 4 bases, J lost 0 bases, and 8 bases stayed unmatched. The CDR3 is 16 residues long. Here the CDR3 reads CASSYPTGTVNTEAFF. As DNA, the CDR3 is TGTGCCAGCAGCTACCCAACCGGGACAGTGAACACTGAAGCTTTCTTT.

This sequence joins TRBV6-6 and TRBJ1-3; 8 nucleotides align to TRBD1. The CDR3 is 16 amino acids. V was pared by 6 bases and J by 0 bases, with 7 bases of the junction left unmatched. CDR1 is MNHNY and CDR2 is SVGAGI in the germline V gene (reference sequence). The DNA of the CDR3 is TGTGCCAGCAGCAAAAGGACAGGGAACTCTGGAAACACCATATATTTT. Protein: CASSKRTGNSGNTIYF.

J is TRBJ2-2 and V is TRBV19; no clear D gene. The CDR3 sequence is 14 residues long. V was trimmed by 2 bases and J by 5 bases, leaving 9 bases between them. CDR1 LNHDA and CDR2 SQIVND come from the germline V gene (reference sequence). CDR3 bases: TGTGCCAGTAGTATATTGACCGGGACCGGGGAGCTGTTTTTT. It encodes CASSILTGTGELFF.

This chain uses TRBV9 with TRBJ1-5; D unresolved. This CDR3 is 14 amino acids long. Germline CDR1 and CDR2: SGDLS and YYNGEE. The ends were cut back, 0 bases at V and 4 bases at J, with 8 bases in the middle. The CDR3 loop is CASSVGGGNQPQHF. CDR3 DNA: TGTGCCAGCAGCGTAGGAGGAGGGAATCAGCCCCAGCATTTT.

Turning to this clone: Other DNA sequences in the same sample also yield this CDR3. The gene calls are TRBV29-1 and TRBJ2-7; 8 positions agree with TRBD2. CDR1 is SQVTM and CDR2 is ANQGSEA in the germline V gene. There are 13 residues in the CDR3. J was trimmed by 1 base and V by 4 bases; bases with no gene match: 3. The CDR3 coding sequence is TGCAGCGTTGTCCTAGCGGGTTCCTACGAGCAGTACTTC. It specifies CSVVLAGSYEQYF.

The CDR3 region is CAIQRGGSSGNTIYF. The CDR3 coding sequence is TGTGCCATCCAGCGGGGGGGTTCCTCTGGAAACACCATATATTTT. The genes are TRBV10-3 and TRBJ1-3; D is possibly TRBD1 (5 bases). CDR3 size: 15 residues. V was trimmed by 8 bases and J by 0 bases, leaving 14 bases between them. CDR1 ENHRY and CDR2 SYGVKD come from the germline V gene.

The chain carries TRBV11-3 and TRBJ2-7, with D perhaps TRBD1 (6 bases). CDR1 SGHNT and CDR2 YENEEA come from the germline V gene. The CDR3 spans 13 residues. Trimming removed 5 bases from V and 5 bases from J, with 13 bases in between. The CDR3 sequence is CASSLTYRDEQYF. As DNA, the CDR3 is TGTGCCAGCAGCCTTACTTACAGGGACGAGCAGTACTTC.

The chain links TRBV29-1 to TRBJ2-1, with TRBD2 matching 7 bases. J was trimmed by 1 base and V by 1 base; bases with no gene match: 7. The length of the CDR3 is 16 residues. Germline V gene sequence: CDR1 SQVTM, CDR2 ANQGSEA. The CDR3 sequence is CSVEVNGRPSYNEQFF. The CDR3 nucleotides are TGCAGCGTTGAAGTGAACGGGAGGCCTTCCTACAATGAGCAGTTCTTC.

The chain links TRBV6-5 to TRBJ2-2, with 7 bases fitting TRBD2. V shed 6 bases and J 3 bases; nucleotides not matched to a gene: 4. CDR3 size: 14 residues. Germline CDR1 is MNHEY and CDR2 is SVGAGI. DNA of the CDR3: TGTGCCAGCAGGGGGACTACCCACACCGGGGAGCTGTTTTTT. Translated: CASRGTTHTGELFF.

V gene TRBV9 combines with J gene TRBJ2-3, with TRBD1 identical over 7 bases. There are 16 residues in the CDR3. Germline V gene data show CDR1 as SGDLS and CDR2 as YYNGEE. V dropped 3 bases and J dropped 0; count of bases not matched to a gene: 7. CDR3 protein: CASSEGTDPSTDTQYF. For the CDR3, the DNA is TGTGCCAGCAGCGAGGGGACAGACCCTAGCACAGATACGCAGTATTTT.

The V gene is TRBV9, the J gene TRBJ2-1, with D tentatively TRBD1 (5 bases). This CDR3 has 14 amino acids. Trimming removed 4 bases from V and 4 bases from J, with 12 bases in between. Germline CDR1 is SGDLS and CDR2 is YYNGEE. The CDR3 coding sequence is TGTGCCAGCAGCCCTCGGACACTTTACAATGAGCAGTTCTTC. It encodes CASSPRTLYNEQFF.

The chain links TRBV28 to TRBJ2-3; D might be TRBD1 (6 bases). Trimming took 6 bases from V and 1 from J, leaving 8 bases between them. The germline V gene has CDR1 MDHEN and CDR2 SYDVKM. CDR3 length: 13 residues. As DNA, the CDR3 is TGTGCCAGCAGAAGACAGGGCACAGATACGCAGTATTTT. Its protein is CASRRQGTDTQYF. Full variable domain (outside the CDR3, taken from reference TRBV28 and TRBJ2-3): DVKVTQSSRYLVKRTGEKVFLECVQDMDHENMFWYRQDPGLGLRLIYFSYDVKMKEKGDIPEGYSVSREKKERFSLILESASTNQTSMYLCASRRQGTDTQYFGPGTRLTVL.

The chain has TRBV10-1 and TRBJ1-2, with 10 nucleotides matching TRBD1. With V trimmed by 8 bases and J by 1 base, 10 bases remained unmatched. Germline CDR1 WNHNN, CDR2 SYGVQD (reference sequence). This CDR3 has 16 residues. CDR3 amino acids: CASRRQGAPINYGYTF. DNA of the CDR3: TGCGCCAGCCGCCGACAGGGGGCCCCAATTAACTATGGCTACACCTTC.

The V gene is TRBV7-9, the J gene TRBJ2-7; weak D call: TRBD2 (6 bases). Germline loops: CDR1 SEHNR, CDR2 FQNEAQ (reference sequence). This CDR3 is built from 15 residues. Trimming took off 2 bases at V and 0 bases at J, with 11 bases between the two ends. CDR3 protein: CASSLRTTHSYEQYF. CDR3 DNA: TGTGCCAGCAGCTTACGGACTACACACTCCTACGAGCAGTACTTC.

The chain links TRBV15 to TRBJ1-1; D remains unclear. CDR3 length: 14 amino acids. CDR1 LNHNV and CDR2 YYDKDF come from the germline V gene (reference sequence). The V end lost 0 bases, the J end lost 0 bases, and 5 bases lay between the germline ends. The CDR3 is CATSRDRVNTEAFF. The CDR3 bases are TGTGCCACCAGCAGAGATCGGGTGAACACTGAAGCTTTCTTT.